A single sample is the source of the 27 T cell receptor beta chains below, sequenced in a study of response to subunit inactivated influenza vaccine. TCRdb called the RT-PCR reads again in MiXCR, with one record for every CDR3 protein. The table has 710,000 or so distinct CDR3 sequences, around a sixth seen once; the top ten hold around a tenth. This sample comprised PBMCs from blood, obtained about 13 days after vaccination. The receptors come from a man aged 50 to 59 who received an inactivated influenza vaccine.

This clonotype was recorded a few times. The chain is built from TRBV28 and TRBJ2-1, with D perhaps matching TRBD1 (5 bases). The germline V gene encodes CDR1 MDHEN and CDR2 SYDVKM. The CDR3 loop spans 12 amino acids. V lost 5 bases, J lost 9 bases, and 11 bases lay in between. Written as DNA, the CDR3 is TGTGCCAGCAGTGCACAGGCCCCTGAGCAGTTCTTC. Residues: CASSAQAPEQFF. Looking up the rest from reference TRBV28 and TRBJ2-1 gives the full variable domain: DVKVTQSSRYLVKRTGEKVFLECVQDMDHENMFWYRQDPGLGLRLIYFSYDVKMKEKGDIPEGYSVSREKKERFSLILESASTNQTSMYLCASSAQAPEQFFGPGTRLTVL.

The CDR3 nucleotides read TGTGCCAGCAGCTTAATGCTAGAGACCCAGTACTTC. The encoded protein is CASSLMLETQYF. This chain links TRBV7-2 with TRBJ2-5; D ambiguous. The germline V gene has CDR1 SGHTA and CDR2 FQGNSA. Trimming stripped 2 bases from V and 4 bases from J, with 5 bases between. CDR3 length: 12 amino acids.

The genes are TRBV7-9 and TRBJ1-2; 10 bases map to TRBD1. CDR3 length: 15 amino acids. V lost 5 bases and J lost 3; bases outside the gene matches: 6. The germline CDR1 and CDR2 sequences are SEHNR and FQNEAQ (reference sequence). CDR3: CASSRDRGDYYGYTF. The CDR3 nucleotides read TGTGCCAGCAGCCGGGACAGGGGCGATTACTATGGCTACACCTTC.

This clonotype was counted once. V is TRBV18 and J is TRBJ2-1, with no clear D. This CDR3 contains 12 residues. Germline CDR1 and CDR2: KGHSH and LQKENI. Between the trimmed V and J ends, which lost 4 bases and 8 bases, there was a span of 9 bases. This CDR3 reads CASSRSGDEQFF. The CDR3 DNA reads TGTGCCAGCTCACGGTCTGGGGATGAGCAGTTCTTC.

There are a few counts of this clonotype. The V gene is TRBV15, the J gene TRBJ2-7; TRBD2 agrees at 11 bases. Germline V lookup: CDR1 LNHNV, CDR2 YYDKDF (reference sequence). After removal of 5 bases from V and 0 bases from J, the junction contained 3 bases not matched to a gene. The CDR3 covers 15 residues. CDR3 residues: CATSPGTSGSYEQYF. The CDR3 bases are TGTGCCACCAGCCCAGGGACTAGCGGCTCCTACGAGCAGTACTTC.

The V call is TRBV6-1, the J call TRBJ2-2, with 8 bases that match TRBD1. Germline V lookup: CDR1 MNHNS, CDR2 SASEGT. Trimming removed 6 bases from V and 5 bases from J; junction bases left unmatched: 8. The CDR3 length is 15 residues. CDR3 in amino acids: CASSHRQGRTGELFF. The CDR3 nucleotides read TGTGCCAGCAGCCACAGACAGGGGAGAACCGGGGAGCTGTTTTTT.

This clonotype was recorded at least ten times. V gene TRBV20-1 combines with J gene TRBJ1-5; D gene unclear. The CDR3 has 13 amino acids. V lost 4 bases, J lost 0 bases, and 7 bases lay in between. Germline V gives CDR1 DFQATT, CDR2 SNEGSKA (reference sequence). The CDR3 region is CSATGLSNQPQHF. CDR3 coding DNA: TGCAGTGCTACTGGTCTTAGCAATCAGCCCCAGCATTTT.

In this sample, this clonotype turned up once. The chain employs TRBV25-1 and TRBJ1-2; D remains unclear. Between the trimmed V and J ends, which lost 2 bases and 8 bases, there was a span of 12 bases. The CDR3 contains 13 residues. Germline CDR1 reads MGHDK; CDR2 reads SYGVNS. In DNA, the CDR3 is TGTGCCAGCAGTGAACGCAACCTTGGGGGCTACACCTTC. Translating it yields CASSERNLGGYTF.

V usage is TRBV7-8 and J usage is TRBJ2-1; D not certain. Between the trimmed V and J ends, which lost 3 bases and 4 bases, there was a span of 13 bases. The germline gives CDR1 SGHVS, CDR2 FQNEAQ. This CDR3 is built from 15 residues. The CDR3 nucleotides read TGTGCCAGCAGCTTCGGATCTCCAAGATACAATGAGCAGTTCTTC. This translates into CASSFGSPRYNEQFF. Looking up the rest from reference TRBV7-8 and TRBJ2-1 gives the full variable domain: GAGVSQSPRYKVAKRGQDVALRCDPISGHVSLFWYQQALGQGPEFLTYFQNEAQLDKSGLPSDRFFAERPEGSVSTLKIQRTQQEDSAVYLCASSFGSPRYNEQFFGPGTRLTVL.

This chain connects TRBV20-1 to TRBJ2-1; D remains unclear. The length of the CDR3 is 14 residues. V gave up 6 bases and J gave up 8 bases, with 20 bases separating them. Looked up from germline, CDR1 is DFQATT and CDR2 is SNEGSKA (reference sequence). DNA of the CDR3: TGCAGTGCGGAAGGCCGTCGGTTCTTCGATGAGCAGTTCTTC. Protein sequence: CSAEGRRFFDEQFF.

This rearrangement joins TRBV20-1 to TRBJ2-7, with TRBD2 identical over 9 bases. The CDR3 has 14 residues. V trimming: 5 bases; J trimming: 4 bases; junction bases outside the gene matches: 9. Germline CDR1 DFQATT, CDR2 SNEGSKA (reference sequence). CDR3 sequence (DNA): TGCAGTGCTCTCCTCCCGCGGGAGGGTTACGAGCAGTACTTC. This codes for CSALLPREGYEQYF.

The chain employs TRBV4-1 and TRBJ2-7, with TRBD1 as a possible D gene (5 bases). The CDR3 spans 15 residues. Per the germline V gene, CDR1 is MGHRA and CDR2 is YSYEKL. V dropped 4 bases and J dropped 0 bases, with 13 bases sitting between them. The CDR3 loop is CASSLTTVSSYEQYF. DNA of the CDR3: TGCGCCAGCAGCCTCACGACAGTGAGCTCCTACGAGCAGTACTTC.

The V gene is TRBV7-8, the J gene TRBJ2-7; TRBD2 agrees at 11 bases. V lost 1 base to trimming and J lost 2 bases; unmatched junction nucleotides: 10. This CDR3 spans 18 amino acids. The germline V gene has CDR1 SGHVS and CDR2 FQNEAQ. The CDR3 DNA sequence: TGTGCCAGCAGCTTAGGCCTAGCGGGAGGAAAGATAACCTACGAGCAGTACTTC. It codes for CASSLGLAGGKITYEQYF.

This clonotype was observed a handful of times. The rearrangement uses TRBV12-3 or TRBV12-4 and TRBJ2-1; D is possibly TRBD1 or TRBD2 (6 bases each). CDR3 size: 15 residues. Trimming removed 6 bases from V and 2 bases from J, with 14 bases in between. CDR3 in DNA: TGTGCCAGCAGCCCCCCGGGGGCTGCCTACAATGAGCAGTTCTTC. Translated, it gives CASSPPGAAYNEQFF.

This clonotype has only a few counts. The chain is built from TRBV10-3 and TRBJ2-3; 13 nucleotides match TRBD2. The CDR3 runs to 20 residues. With V trimmed by 4 bases and J by 0 bases, 13 bases remained unmatched. CDR1 and CDR2 from the germline V gene are ENHRY and SYGVKD. Here the CDR3 reads CAISGSPGTSGVGSTDTQYF. CDR3 DNA: TGTGCCATCAGTGGATCACCCGGGACTAGCGGGGTGGGGAGCACAGATACGCAGTATTTT.

This rearrangement joins TRBV28 to TRBJ1-4; D is uncertain. Germline V gene sequence: CDR1 MDHEN, CDR2 SYDVKM. The V end was cut by 6 bases, the J end by 3 bases, with 11 bases between. The length of the CDR3 is 14 residues. The CDR3 is CASSRRRPNEKLFF. DNA of the CDR3: TGTGCCAGCAGCCGTCGACGGCCTAATGAAAAACTGTTTTTT.

This clonotype was found a few times. The gene calls are TRBV20-1 and TRBJ2-1; 7 nucleotides match TRBD2. Germline assignment: CDR1 DFQATT and CDR2 SNEGSKA (reference sequence). With V trimmed by 5 bases and J by 7 bases, 11 bases remained unmatched. The CDR3 runs 14 residues. The CDR3 here is CSAGSAGDRNEQFF. DNA of the CDR3: TGCAGTGCTGGCTCGGCGGGAGATCGGAATGAGCAGTTCTTC.

This clonotype was seen only a few times. This chain joins TRBV5-1 and TRBJ2-5; D gene uncertain. This CDR3 is 12 amino acids long. Germline V gene sequence: CDR1 SGHRS, CDR2 YFSETQ. The V end lost 1 base, the J end lost 5 bases, and 6 bases lay between the germline ends. CDR3 in DNA: TGCGCCAGCAGCTTGAACGGGGAGACCCAGTACTTC. Its protein is CASSLNGETQYF.

This clonotype was seen only a few times. The rearrangement joins TRBV29-1 to TRBJ1-1; D is undetermined. Germline V gene data show CDR1 as SQVTM and CDR2 as ANQGSEA. This CDR3 is built from 13 residues. V shed 2 bases and J shed 0 bases, with 7 bases lying between them. Here the CDR3 DNA reads TGCAGCGTTGAACAACGGCTGAACACTGAAGCTTTCTTT. Protein: CSVEQRLNTEAFF. The full variable domain, completed using reference TRBV29-1 and TRBJ1-1, is SAVISQKPSRDICQRGTSLTIQCQVDSQVTMMFWYRQQPGQSLTLIATANQGSEATYESGFVIDKFPISRPNLTFSTLTVSNMSPEDSSIYLCSVEQRLNTEAFFGQGTRLTVV.

The V gene is TRBV19, the J gene TRBJ1-5; 9 bases fit TRBD1. Germline CDR1 reads LNHDA; CDR2 reads SQIVND (reference sequence). The CDR3 contains 15 residues. J lost 3 bases, V lost 6 bases, and 6 bases had no gene match. CDR3 residues: CASRRDRADNQPQHF. CDR3 coding DNA: TGTGCCAGTAGGAGGGACAGGGCGGACAATCAGCCCCAGCATTTT.

The chain couples TRBV28 to TRBJ2-5; the match to TRBD1 covers 7 bases. V gave up 6 bases and J gave up 4 bases; unmatched junction bases: 14. The CDR3 contains 16 residues. Per the germline V gene, CDR1 is MDHEN and CDR2 is SYDVKM. The CDR3 nucleotides are TGTGCCAGCAGCAAAGTAACAGGGGTTGCGGGAGAGACCCAGTACTTC. Its protein is CASSKVTGVAGETQYF. Combining the CDR3 with reference TRBV28 and TRBJ2-5 gives the whole variable domain DVKVTQSSRYLVKRTGEKVFLECVQDMDHENMFWYRQDPGLGLRLIYFSYDVKMKEKGDIPEGYSVSREKKERFSLILESASTNQTSMYLCASSKVTGVAGETQYFGPGTRLLVL.

In this sample, this clonotype turned up a few times. V is TRBV5-1 and J is TRBJ2-1; 11 bases line up with TRBD2. After removal of 3 bases from V and 5 bases from J, the junction contained 7 bases not matched to a gene. Germline lookup yields CDR1 SGHRS and CDR2 YFSETQ. The CDR3 consists of 16 residues. DNA for the CDR3: TGCGCCAGCAGCTGGTCCGGGACTAGCGGACACAATGAGCAGTTCTTC. This encodes CASSWSGTSGHNEQFF.

The chain joins TRBV7-6 to TRBJ1-1; D call uncertain. The CDR3 is made up of 13 amino acids. Germline CDR1 SGHVS, CDR2 FNYEAQ. The V and J ends lost 1 base and 4 bases respectively, with 7 bases between them. CDR3: CASSLEQLTEAFF. In DNA, the CDR3 is TGTGCCAGCAGCTTAGAGCAGCTCACTGAAGCTTTCTTT.

Comments on this clonotype: A single base separates this from a much larger clone, so it may be a read error. This chain links TRBV7-2 with TRBJ2-7, with a weak D call TRBD1 (5 bases). V gave up 1 base and J gave up 3 bases, with 10 bases separating them. The CDR3 is made up of 14 amino acids. Germline V gives CDR1 SGHTA, CDR2 FQGNSA. This CDR3 is CASSLEDRYYEQYF. The CDR3 DNA reads as TGTGCCAGCAGCTTAGAAGACAGATACTACGAGCAGTACTTC.

The rearrangement joins TRBV5-1 to TRBJ2-7; either TRBD1 or TRBD2 may fit D (5 bases each). CDR3 length: 17 amino acids. V lost 4 bases, J lost 0 bases, and 20 bases lay in between. The germline gives CDR1 SGHRS, CDR2 YFSETQ. CDR3 amino acids: CASSRYLPGRSSYEQYF. CDR3 coding DNA: TGCGCCAGCAGCCGCTACTTACCGGGACGGAGCTCCTACGAGCAGTACTTC.

The CDR3 DNA reads as TGTGCCAGCAGTCCTCAGGGATCTGGGGGCTACACCTTC. It specifies CASSPQGSGGYTF. The rearrangement links TRBV28 to TRBJ1-2, with a tentative D call TRBD1 (5 bases). The CDR3 contains 13 residues. Germline CDR1 is MDHEN and CDR2 is SYDVKM. V lost 5 bases, J lost 8 bases, and 15 bases lay in between.

Details on this clonotype: One base away lies a much larger clone, so this may be a sequencing read error. This sequence joins TRBV9 and TRBJ2-5; tentative D call: TRBD2 (6 bases). The DNA end is a closer match to TRBJ2-1, so the J assignment may be wrong. This CDR3 has 15 amino acids. Germline-derived CDR1 and CDR2 are SGDLS and YYNGEE. The DNA of the CDR3 is TGTGCCAGCAGCCCCAGCGGCGGGGCATCGGAGACCCAGTTCTTC. Translation: CASSPSGGASETQFF.